These T cell receptor beta chains were read from a single sample in a study of cytomegalovirus exposure and HLA in healthy donors. Repertoires were generated with immunoSEQ multiplex PCR, while TCRdb's copy carries only in-frame clones and drops some. The sample carries more than 150,000 clones, about 90% recorded once. The sample was PBMCs. The source is a girl under three years old in good health and CMV-seronegative. Both conserved end residues are part of each CDR3.

v_gene	j_gene	CDR3aa
TRBV6-5	TRBJ2-1	CASSYHRSLNEQFF
TRBV5-8	TRBJ1-1	CASSGRGVRNTEAFF
TRBV5-6	TRBJ2-7	CASSALQRGESEQYF
TRBV5-1	TRBJ2-1	CASSLTGRDYNEQFF
TRBV18	TRBJ2-7	CASSPAGGRSYEQYF
TRBV9	TRBJ2-7	CASSPSERELQYF
TRBV5-1	TRBJ2-5	CASSEGLAETQYF
TRBV11-2	TRBJ2-2	CASSFASGGVGTGELFF
TRBV30	TRBJ2-4	CAWRGKREWGAKNIQYF
TRBV27	TRBJ1-1	CASSLPDRVSEAFF
TRBV28	TRBJ2-1	CASSSSGTRHYTEQFF
TRBV7-6	TRBJ2-1	CASSSKLGKNEQFF
TRBV5-8	TRBJ2-1	CASSFSGGTYNEQFF
TRBV19	TRBJ2-6	CASSIARPGSGANVLTF
TRBV7-6	TRBJ2-1	CASSSVYREATYNEQFF
TRBV4-1	TRBJ2-3	CASSFGLAGITDTQYF
TRBV7-3	TRBJ2-3	CASSSKTGLIDTQYF
TRBV10-3	TRBJ2-3	CAIRLAGGPSDTQYF
TRBV19	TRBJ2-7	CASMPSESYEQYF
TRBV12-5	TRBJ2-7	CASGFKDRSEFSYEQYF
TRBV5-1	TRBJ2-3	CASSLGSSGGADTQYF
TRBV6-6	TRBJ2-7	CASSATLAGWDYEQYF
TRBV25-1	TRBJ2-7	CASSESTYGEQYF
TRBV5-4	TRBJ2-3	CASSPGLAGTDTQYF
TRBV6-5	TRBJ2-3	CASGEDTQYF
TRBV6-1	-	CASSEAGRGYEQYF
TRBV27	TRBJ2-7	CASSFSGESDKQYF
TRBV19	TRBJ2-3	CASSVTGGATDTQYF
TRBV1	TRBJ1-5	CTSSQVPGCMDYSNQPQHF
TRBV2	TRBJ2-4	CATHGTGRAKNIQYF
TRBV11-3	TRBJ1-2	CASSLPGGNNYGYTF
TRBV5-6	TRBJ1-5	CASSLAGVRQPQHF
TRBV23-1	TRBJ2-7	CASSQFALQGVSDYEQYF
TRBV7-9	TRBJ2-2	CASSLPGLVSGELFF
TRBV18	TRBJ1-1	CASSREGDTEAFF
TRBV10-3	TRBJ2-7	CAISESRRSEQYF
TRBV4-1	TRBJ1-1	CASSQAGRTGGSSFF
TRBV15	TRBJ2-2	CATSRDLNTGELFF
TRBV10-3	TRBJ1-2	CAISMTGVQGDGYTF
TRBV6-1	TRBJ2-7	CASSDAPRGLLSYEQYF
TRBV7-6	TRBJ1-2	CASSPGVSNYGYTF
TRBV4-1	TRBJ1-4	CASSRQTNEKLFF
TRBV29-1	TRBJ1-2	CSARDRRAYGYTF
TRBV7-3	TRBJ1-2	CASSLGGGRGYTF
TRBV4-3	TRBJ2-3	CASSQGASGSDTQYF